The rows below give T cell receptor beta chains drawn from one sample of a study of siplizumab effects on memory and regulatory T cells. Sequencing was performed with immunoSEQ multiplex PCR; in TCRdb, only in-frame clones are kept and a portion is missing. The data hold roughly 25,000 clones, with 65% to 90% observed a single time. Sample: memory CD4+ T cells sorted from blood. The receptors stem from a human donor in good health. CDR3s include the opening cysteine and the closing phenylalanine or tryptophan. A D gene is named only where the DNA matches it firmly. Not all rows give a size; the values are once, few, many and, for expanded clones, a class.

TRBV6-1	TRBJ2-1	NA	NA	CASSVGGSGNEQFF	TGTGCCAGCAGTGTTGGCGGGTCGGGAAATGAGCAGTTCTTC
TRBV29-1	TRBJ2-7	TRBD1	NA	CSAGQGADYEQYF	TGCAGCGCCGGACAGGGCGCCGACTACGAGCAGTACTTC
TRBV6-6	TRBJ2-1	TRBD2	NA	CASSPGTSGSNEQFF	TGTGCCAGCAGTCCCGGGACTAGCGGGAGTAATGAGCAGTTCTTC
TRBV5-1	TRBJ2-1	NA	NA	CASSQALGVNEQFF	TGCGCCAGCAGTCAGGCGCTTGGGGTCAATGAGCAGTTCTTC
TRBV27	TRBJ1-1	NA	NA	CASSLSPQIMNTEAFF	TGTGCCAGCAGTTTAAGCCCGCAGATCATGAACACTGAAGCTTTCTTT
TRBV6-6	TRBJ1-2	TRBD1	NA	CASSDREGPGGHGYTF	TGTGCCAGCAGCGACAGGGAGGGGCCAGGGGGCCATGGCTACACCTTC
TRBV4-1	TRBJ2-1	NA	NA	CASSQVSNEQFF	TGCGCCAGCAGCCAAGTTAGCAATGAGCAGTTCTTC
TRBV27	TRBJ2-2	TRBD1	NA	CASSSRTGVGNTGELFF	TGTGCCAGCAGTTCGCGAACAGGGGTGGGGAACACCGGGGAGCTGTTTTTT
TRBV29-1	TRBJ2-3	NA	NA	CSVLRVASTDTQYF	TGCAGCGTCCTGAGGGTGGCTAGCACAGATACGCAGTATTTT
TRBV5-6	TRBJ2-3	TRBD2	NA	CASSLSLAGGDTQYF	TGTGCCAGCAGCTTGAGCCTAGCGGGTGGAGATACGCAGTATTTT
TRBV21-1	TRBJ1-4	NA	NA	CASSIGQGEKLFF	TGTGCCAGCAGCATTGGACAGGGTGAAAAACTGTTTTTT
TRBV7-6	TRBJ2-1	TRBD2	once	CASTPQREYVEQFF	TGTGCCAGCACCCCCCAGCGGGAGTACGTTGAGCAGTTCTTC
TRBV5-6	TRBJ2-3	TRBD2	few	CASSREAGDTQYF	TGTGCCAGCAGCCGGGAGGCAGGAGATACGCAGTATTTT
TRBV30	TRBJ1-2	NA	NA	CAWQGRLYGYTF	TGTGCCTGGCAGGGACGCCTCTATGGCTACACCTTC
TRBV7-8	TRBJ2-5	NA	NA	CASSLVGVGETQYF	TGTGCCAGCAGCTTAGTTGGAGTGGGGGAGACCCAGTACTTC
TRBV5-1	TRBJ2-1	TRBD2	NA	CASSPNPTSGSYNEQFF	TGCGCCAGCAGCCCCAACCCGACTAGCGGTTCCTACAATGAGCAGTTCTTC
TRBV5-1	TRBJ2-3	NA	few	CASSSGLGTDTQYF	TGCGCCAGCAGCTCGGGGCTAGGCACAGATACGCAGTATTTT
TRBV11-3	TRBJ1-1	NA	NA	CASRPPTANTEAFF	TGTGCCAGCAGACCCCCGACGGCGAACACTGAAGCTTTCTTT
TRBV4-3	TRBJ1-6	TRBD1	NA	CASSQGRQGTYNSPLHF	TGCGCCAGCAGCCAAGGCAGACAGGGTACCTATAATTCACCCCTCCACTTT
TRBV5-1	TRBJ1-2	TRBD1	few	CASSSGQGGGYTF	TGCGCCAGCAGCTCTGGACAGGGAGGCGGCTACACCTTC
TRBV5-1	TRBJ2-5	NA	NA	CASSWGTAKETQYF	TGCGCCAGCAGCTGGGGGACTGCCAAAGAAACCCAGTACTTC
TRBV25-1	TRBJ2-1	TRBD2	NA	CASSAERSGSSYNEQFF	TGTGCCAGCAGTGCCGAAAGGAGCGGGAGCTCCTACAATGAGCAGTTCTTC
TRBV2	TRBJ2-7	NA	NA	CASSEKEGLYEQYF	TGTGCCAGCAGTGAAAAGGAGGGCCTGTACGAGCAGTACTTC
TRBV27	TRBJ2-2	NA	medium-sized	CASSLYPTAGGELFF	TGTGCCAGCAGTTTATACCCCACGGCTGGCGGGGAGCTGTTTTTT
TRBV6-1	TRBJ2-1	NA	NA	CASSDEVESWDEQFF	TGTGCCAGCAGTGACGAGGTCGAATCCTGGGATGAGCAGTTCTTC
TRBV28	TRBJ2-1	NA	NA	CASKLRDPPPYNEQFF	TGTGCCAGCAAACTACGGGACCCACCACCCTACAATGAGCAGTTCTTC
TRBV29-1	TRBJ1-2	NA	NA	CSVAQGPNYGYTF	TGCAGCGTGGCCCAGGGGCCGAACTATGGCTACACCTTC
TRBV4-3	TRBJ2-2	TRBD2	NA	CASSQETAGVWTGELFF	TGCGCCAGCAGCCAAGAGACAGCGGGAGTATGGACCGGGGAGCTGTTTTTT
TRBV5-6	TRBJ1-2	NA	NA	CASSLGSLRSNYGYTF	TGTGCCAGCAGCTTAGGATCTCTCCGATCTAACTATGGCTACACCTTC
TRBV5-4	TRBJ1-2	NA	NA	CASSEDTFGIGYTF	TGTGCCAGCAGCGAGGACACGTTCGGCATTGGCTACACCTTC
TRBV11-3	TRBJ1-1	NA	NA	CASRMLSGRTEAFF	TGTGCCAGCAGAATGCTATCAGGGCGGACTGAAGCTTTCTTT
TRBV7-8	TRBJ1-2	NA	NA	CASRSGVGGYTF	TGTGCCAGCAGAAGCGGTGTAGGTGGCTACACCTTC
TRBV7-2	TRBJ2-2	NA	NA	CASSLTFASGLNTGELFF	TGTGCCAGCAGCTTAACCTTCGCCAGCGGATTGAACACCGGGGAGCTGTTTTTT
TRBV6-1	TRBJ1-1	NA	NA	CASWLNTEAFF	TGTGCCAGCTGGCTGAACACTGAAGCTTTCTTT
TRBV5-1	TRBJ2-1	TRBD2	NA	CASSHEGRGVREQFF	TGCGCCAGCAGCCACGAAGGGCGGGGGGTTAGGGAGCAGTTCTTC
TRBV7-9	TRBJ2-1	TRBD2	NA	CASSLELAGAGEQFF	TGTGCCAGCAGCTTAGAACTAGCGGGAGCAGGTGAGCAGTTCTTC
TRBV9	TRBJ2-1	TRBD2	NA	CASSGRLAGDNEQFF	TGTGCCAGCAGCGGAAGACTAGCGGGAGACAATGAGCAGTTCTTC
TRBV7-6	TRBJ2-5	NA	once	CASSLRAGAKTQYF	TGTGCCAGCAGCTTAAGGGCAGGGGCCAAGACCCAGTACTTC
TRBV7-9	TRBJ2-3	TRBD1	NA	CASSLYRGRSGTDTQYF	TGTGCCAGCAGTTTGTACAGGGGCCGCTCGGGAACAGATACGCAGTATTTT
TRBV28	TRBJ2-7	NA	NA	CASSLLSRLSYEQYF	TGTGCCAGCAGTTTACTATCCAGGCTTTCCTACGAGCAGTACTTC
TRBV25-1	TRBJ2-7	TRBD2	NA	CASSMASGSYYEQYF	TGTGCCAGCAGTATGGCTAGCGGGAGTTACTACGAGCAGTACTTC
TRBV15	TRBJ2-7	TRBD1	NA	CATSSFRGQGSNEQYF	TGTGCCACCAGCAGTTTTAGGGGACAGGGAAGCAACGAGCAGTACTTC
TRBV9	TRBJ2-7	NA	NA	CASSGERPTGTYEQYF	TGTGCCAGCAGCGGAGAGCGGCCCACAGGGACCTACGAGCAGTACTTC
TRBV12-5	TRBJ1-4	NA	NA	CASGLWEKLFF	TGTGCTAGTGGTTTGTGGGAAAAACTGTTTTTT
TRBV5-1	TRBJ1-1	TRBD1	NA	CASRTGEMNTEAFF	TGCGCCAGTCGGACAGGGGAGATGAACACTGAAGCTTTCTTT
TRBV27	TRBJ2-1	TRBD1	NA	CASSTRTGNYEQFF	TGTGCCAGCAGTACGCGGACAGGGAATTATGAGCAGTTCTTC
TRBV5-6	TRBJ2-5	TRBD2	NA	CASSRDGTSQETQYF	TGTGCCAGCAGCAGGGACGGGACTAGCCAAGAGACCCAGTACTTC
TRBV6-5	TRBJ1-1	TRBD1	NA	CASIPRGQVTEAFF	TGTGCCAGCATCCCCAGGGGGCAGGTCACTGAAGCTTTCTTT
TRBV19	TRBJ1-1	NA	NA	CASSSPRGNTEAFF	TGTGCCAGTAGTTCCCCCAGAGGGAACACTGAAGCTTTCTTT
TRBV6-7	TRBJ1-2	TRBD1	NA	CASSSGGGSYGYTF	TGTGCCAGCAGTTCTGGAGGGGGCTCCTATGGCTACACCTTC
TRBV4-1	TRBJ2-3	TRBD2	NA	CASSQDTGGGTDTQYF	TGCGCCAGCAGCCAAGATACGGGGGGGGGCACAGATACGCAGTATTTT
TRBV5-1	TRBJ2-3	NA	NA	CASSQDPEGDTQYF	TGCGCCAGCAGCCAGGACCCGGAGGGAGATACGCAGTATTTT
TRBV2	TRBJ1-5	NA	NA	CASRQQGVSNQPQHF	TGTGCCAGCAGGCAACAGGGTGTCAGCAATCAGCCCCAGCATTTT
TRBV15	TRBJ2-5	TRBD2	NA	CATSSGTSGSQGTQYF	TGTGCCACCAGCAGTGGGACTAGCGGGTCTCAAGGGACCCAGTACTTC